This T cell receptor beta chain was sequenced for a study of T cells expressing NK-cell markers. Study-wide background: Repertoire data for TCR beta were derived from sorted T cells (CD3+CD56+NKG2C+, CD3+CD56+NKG2C- and CD3+CD56-NKG2C+).

Study results and caveats: Of CD8+ T cells, about 1.0-8% belonged to dominant NKG2C+ clonotypes in roughly 6 donors. Four donors showed these clonotypes also leading the CD3+CD56-NKG2C+ fraction.

Germline CDR1 and CDR2: SQVTM and ANQGSEA. The CDR3 is 15 amino acids. One entry per CDR3 protein, without DNA, is what TCRdb gives after re-calling the 5' RACE reads. The table lists some 600,000 distinct CDR3 sequences. With regard to this clonotype: What it binds is unknown.

The sequence was obtained from a man aged 18 to 30 in good health. The material sequenced was blood T cells: a sorted CD56 or NKG2C T cell subset, CD4+ or CD8+ T cells, or bulk PBMC T cells (not recorded which). The rearrangement joins TRBV29-1 to TRBJ2-3; the D call of TRBD2 rests on TCRdb alone, since no DNA is present to check it. The chain's CDR3 is CSVLEVATTVDTQYF.